The T cell receptor beta chain described here comes from a study of cytomegalovirus exposure and HLA in healthy donors listed by TCRdb under 2017. Looking at the study overall: According to a later analysis, one platform produced both the roughly 110 validation repertoires and the approximately 660 repertoires of the first cohort. In addition to the first cohort of 666 subjects, a separate validation cohort of approximately 130 different subjects was used. The study aimed to test whether cataloging public T cell receptors could reveal signatures of past pathogen exposure. To predict cytomegalovirus infection status, the study combined high-throughput TCR immunosequencing, statistical association of individual TCRs with disease status, and machine learning.

Summary of the overall study and its limitations: In a later analysis, TCRs clustered in the first cohort were found to also tend to co-occur in the roughly 120 validation repertoires, with 94% of cluster scores above 0. All 120 or so repertoires were used to score co-occurrence in the validation cohort in a later analysis, because that analysis had no HLA typing for the cohort. Three of the identified cytomegalovirus-associated TCR beta chains were confirmed in vitro to be specific for cytomegalovirus antigens. In the study, some 180 TCR beta chains were listed as associated with cytomegalovirus. In both the original and validation cohorts, the classifier was reported to diagnose cytomegalovirus status with high specificity and sensitivity. According to the authors, the approach could potentially be generalized to other disease states and immunological phenotypes. While some public TCRs were present in many individuals, most TCR sequences turned up only very rarely across donors.

The receptor library was made with the immunoSEQ multiplex PCR assay. In the source study's methods: A statistical classification framework was developed to diagnose cytomegalovirus status using the catalog of TCR beta chain sequences. Imported from immuneACCESS, the table was reduced by TCRdb to in-frame sequences with V and J called. These copies leave out some clones; in studies compared against another copy, an unresolved V gene accounts for under half, and the cause of the remainder is not known. D and trimming come from the DNA, and the V and J calls and clone size come from that table. Counted in this sample were 150,000 to 200,000 clones; around 85% of them appeared once. The ten largest clonotypes hold 4.5% to 7% of the sample. Donors formed part of the validation cohort, which comprised 120 subjects and was distinct from the first cohort of over 500 subjects. Details on this clone: What antigen it recognizes has not been identified. No quality values exist for individual bases; no much larger clone is one base distant. The same CDR3 arises from other DNA sequences in this sample as well.

CDR3 length: 14 amino acids, cysteine to phenylalanine. Here the CDR3 DNA is all that survives: 42 bases in frame from base 1. From a lookup of the germline V gene, CDR1 and CDR2 are SGHDT and YYEEEE. The V end loses 0 bases and the J end loses 1 base, and a stretch of 8 bases separates them. This TCR derives from a woman aged 25-40 years in good health and CMV-seronegative. The specimen sequenced was PBMCs. This chain is built from TRBV5-6 and TRBJ2-7, with TRBD2 as a weak D call on 5 bases. The CDR3 protein is CASSLVPGSYEQYF. The sequence in DNA is TGTGCCAGCAGCTTGGTTCCGGGGTCCTACGAGCAGTACTTC.